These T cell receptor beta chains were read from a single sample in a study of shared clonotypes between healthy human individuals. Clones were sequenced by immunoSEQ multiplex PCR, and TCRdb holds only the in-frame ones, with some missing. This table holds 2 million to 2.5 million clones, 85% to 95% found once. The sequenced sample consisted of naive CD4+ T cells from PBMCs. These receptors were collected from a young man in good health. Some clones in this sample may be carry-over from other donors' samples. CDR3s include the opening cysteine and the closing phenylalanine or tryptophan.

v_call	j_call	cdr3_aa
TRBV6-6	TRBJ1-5	CASSYVPWGLRQPQHF
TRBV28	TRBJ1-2	CASNSAGTEGDYGYTF
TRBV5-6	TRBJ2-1	CASSLGFYNEQFF
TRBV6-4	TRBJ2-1	CASSDSPGHQFEQFF
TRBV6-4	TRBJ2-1	CASSDGRAPSEQFF
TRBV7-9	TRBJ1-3	CASSLEGTGNTIYF
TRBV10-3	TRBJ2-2	CAIKSAGELFF
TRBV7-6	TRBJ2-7	CASSTDRLGRSGSRHEQYF
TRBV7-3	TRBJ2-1	CASSLGRPRSSYNEQFF
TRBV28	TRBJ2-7	CASRSNPTAQYEQYF
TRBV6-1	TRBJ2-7	CASIRDRAYGEQYF
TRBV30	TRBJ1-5	CAWSVGLNQYQPQHF
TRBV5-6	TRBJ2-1	CASSLVGLGKAYNEQFF
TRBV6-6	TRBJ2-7	CASSPSSTGGAYEQYF
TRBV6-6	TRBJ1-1	CASSTDAGSNTEAFF
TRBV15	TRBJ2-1	CATSRGGGGSSYNEQFF
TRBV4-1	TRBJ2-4	CASSPRTSGSVVGDKNIQYF
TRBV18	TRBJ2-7	CASSPELAGLEQYF
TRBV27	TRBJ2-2	CASSQGTSGGYTGELFF
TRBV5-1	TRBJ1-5	CASSLVGGDQPQHF
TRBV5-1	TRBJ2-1	CASSDGGDNEQFF
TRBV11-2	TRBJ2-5	CASSSTGEGFNQETQYF
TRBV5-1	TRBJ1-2	CASSLGGQNYGYTF
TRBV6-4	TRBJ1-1	CASSVRGTSNTEAFF
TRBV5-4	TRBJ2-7	CASSLSARSSYEQYF
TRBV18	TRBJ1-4	CASSPPTGHSATNEKLFF
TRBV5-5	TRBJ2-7	CASSLAANSNYEQYF
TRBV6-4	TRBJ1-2	CASSNGQGAVYGYTF
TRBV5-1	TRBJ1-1	CASSIEGAGTHTEAFF
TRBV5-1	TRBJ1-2	CASSFRGSPNYGYTF
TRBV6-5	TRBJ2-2	CASRLSSGNTGELFF
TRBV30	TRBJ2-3	CAWSPQGGTQYF
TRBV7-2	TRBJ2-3	CASSAPPGGTGNTQYF
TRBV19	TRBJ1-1	CASSMMTGRAFF
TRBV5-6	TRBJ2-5	CASSSELAGGGETQYF
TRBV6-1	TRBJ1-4	CASSDMGKTTNEKLFF
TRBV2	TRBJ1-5	CASSGPGGGQPQHF
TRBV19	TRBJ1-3	CASSLTGDGNTIYF
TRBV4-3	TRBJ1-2	CASSPGGFENYGYTF
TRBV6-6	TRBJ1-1	CASSLQTVATEAFF
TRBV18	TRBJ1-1	CASSPARSYVGAEAFF
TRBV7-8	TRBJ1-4	CASSRDNVNEKLFF
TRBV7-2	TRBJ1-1	CASSSWDKNTEAFF